The 21 T cell receptor beta chains given below trace back to one sample, sequenced in a study of T cell clones after liver transplantation. The data were produced by immunoSEQ multiplex PCR, yet TCRdb's version contains in-frame clones alone and is incomplete. The sample lists roughly 73,000 clones; 80% were seen once. The sequenced sample was CD4+ T cells from blood, obtained before liver transplant. These receptors all come from a human donor who received a liver transplant.

The J gene is TRBJ2-4, the V gene TRBV29-1; 8 nucleotides match TRBD1. The CDR3 is made up of 14 amino acids. Germline V gives CDR1 SQVTM, CDR2 ANQGSEA. V lost 7 bases to trimming and J lost 1 base; unmatched junction nucleotides: 6. In nucleotides, the CDR3 is TGCAGCGCCGGACAGGGTACGGCCAAAAACATTCAGTACTTC. It is translated as CSAGQGTAKNIQYF. The full variable domain, rest sourced from reference TRBV29-1 and TRBJ2-4, is SAVISQKPSRDICQRGTSLTIQCQVDSQVTMMFWYRQQPGQSLTLIATANQGSEATYESGFVIDKFPISRPNLTFSTLTVSNMSPEDSSIYLCSAGQGTAKNIQYFGAGTRLSVL.

This clone was seen once. The chain carries TRBV5-4 and TRBJ2-1; 9 nucleotides align to TRBD2. CDR1 is SGHNT and CDR2 is YYREEE in the germline V gene (reference sequence). The CDR3 loop spans 16 amino acids. Germline trimming cut 3 bases from V and 2 bases from J; bases unmatched to any gene: 6. The CDR3 DNA is TGTGCCAGCAGCTGGGGTAGCGGGAGTACCTACAATGAGCAGTTCTTC. Translated, it gives CASSWGSGSTYNEQFF. Supplemented by reference TRBV5-4 and TRBJ2-1, the full variable domain reads ETGVTQSPTHLIKTRGQQVTLRCSSQSGHNTVSWYQQALGQGPQFIFQYYREEENGRGNFPPRFSGLQFPNYSSELNVNALELDDSALYLCASSWGSGSTYNEQFFGPGTRLTVL.

This chain connects TRBV5-4 to TRBJ1-1, with TRBD1 matching over 10 bases. The V gene's germline CDR1 is SGHNT and CDR2 YYREEE (reference sequence). This CDR3 comprises 15 residues. J was trimmed by 14 bases and V by 3 bases; bases with no gene match: 16. The CDR3 loop is CASSSPGQGGTEVFF. CDR3 coding DNA: TGTGCCAGCAGCTCCCCCGGACAGGGGGGTACTGAAGTATTCTTT.

This clone was detected only a few times. This sequence joins TRBV7-9 and TRBJ2-2; D possibly corresponds to TRBD2 (5 bases). Germline V CDR1 and CDR2: SEHNR, FQNEAQ (reference sequence). The length of the CDR3 is 16 residues. V shed 5 bases and J shed 0 bases, with 13 bases lying between them. CDR3 DNA sequence: TGTGCCAGCAGCCCGGGGTGGCCGACGAACACCGGGGAGCTGTTTTTT. It encodes CASSPGWPTNTGELFF.

This chain uses TRBV9 with TRBJ1-1, with D maybe TRBD1 (5 bases). The CDR3 covers 14 residues. Germline values: CDR1 SGDLS, CDR2 YYNGEE. The V end was cut by 2 bases, the J end by 1 base, with 9 bases between. The CDR3 loop reads CASSVSGRNTEAFF. CDR3 sequence (DNA): TGTGCCAGCAGCGTTTCAGGGAGGAACACTGAAGCTTTCTTT.

This chain's CDR3 is CASSRAPAGELFF. In DNA, the CDR3 is TGCGCCAGCAGCCGAGCACCGGCCGGGGAGCTGTTTTTT. The chain has TRBV5-1 and TRBJ2-2; unclear D gene. Germline lookup yields CDR1 SGHRS and CDR2 YFSETQ. The V end was cut by 4 bases, the J end by 6 bases, with 10 bases between. This CDR3 comprises 13 residues.

This clone was recorded once. The chain recombines TRBV5-1 with TRBJ2-5; 10 positions match TRBD1. The CDR3 runs to 16 residues. Germline lookup yields CDR1 SGHRS and CDR2 YFSETQ. The V gene end was trimmed by 3 bases and the J gene end by 5 bases; junction bases not matched to a gene: 10. CDR3 DNA: TGCGCCAGCAGCTCTAAGACAGGGGGCCCGGGGGAGACCCAGTACTTC. Encoded protein: CASSSKTGGPGETQYF.

The chain employs TRBV5-1 and TRBJ2-7, with 12 bases that match TRBD2. CDR1 is SGHRS and CDR2 is YFSETQ in the germline V gene. Trimming cost V 4 bases and J 6 bases; bases outside gene matches: 11. The CDR3 consists of 16 residues. CDR3 DNA sequence: TGCGCCAGCAGCCCCCTGACTAGCGGGAGAAGTGGCGAGCAGTACTTC. Translation gives CASSPLTSGRSGEQYF.

CDR3 sequence reads: CASSLPGQSQETQYF. CDR3 nucleotide sequence: TGTGCCAGCAGCCTCCCGGGACAATCCCAAGAGACCCAGTACTTC. This chain links TRBV7-2 with TRBJ2-5; D is possibly TRBD1 (6 bases). Germline V gene data show CDR1 as SGHTA and CDR2 as FQGNSA. The CDR3 has 15 amino acids. Trimming left V 5 bases short and J 1 base short, with 14 bases between.

This chain uses TRBV11-1 with TRBJ1-4, with a possible D match to TRBD1 (5 bases). The ends were cut back, 4 bases at V and 8 bases at J, with 14 bases in the middle. CDR1 is SGHAT, CDR2 FQDESV, per germline (reference sequence). This CDR3 is 14 amino acids long. The CDR3 loop reads CASSSRAAGEKLFF. The DNA for the CDR3 is TGTGCCAGCAGCTCCAGGGCGGCGGGGGAAAAACTGTTTTTT.

This clone has a handful of counts. The gene calls are TRBV11-2 and TRBJ2-1, with 10 nucleotides matching TRBD2. Germline trimming cut 6 bases from V and 5 bases from J; bases unmatched to any gene: 10. CDR3 length: 16 amino acids. The germline V gene has CDR1 SGHAT and CDR2 FQNNGV. CDR3: CASRQTRLAGDNEQFF. Written as DNA, the CDR3 is TGTGCCAGCAGACAGACGAGGCTAGCGGGAGACAATGAGCAGTTCTTC.

V and J are TRBV19 and TRBJ2-7, with a possible D match to TRBD2 (5 bases). Between the trimmed V and J ends, which lost 2 bases and 0 bases, there was a span of 11 bases. Per the germline V gene, CDR1 is LNHDA and CDR2 is SQIVND (reference sequence). This CDR3 comprises 15 residues. Here the CDR3 reads CASSILSGYSYEQYF. Here the CDR3 DNA reads TGTGCCAGTAGTATACTGAGCGGATACTCCTACGAGCAGTACTTC.

The J gene is TRBJ2-1, the V gene TRBV5-1; TRBD2 agrees at 9 bases. Germline CDR1 is SGHRS and CDR2 is YFSETQ. CDR3 length: 14 residues. Losses at the gene ends were 5 bases for V and 2 bases for J; bases not matched to a gene: 2. The chain's CDR3 is CASRASGTYNEQFF. The CDR3 DNA sequence: TGCGCCAGCAGAGCTAGCGGGACCTACAATGAGCAGTTCTTC.

In the case of this clone: The junction does not match germline at one end; this may be a read error. This chain connects TRBV5-4 to TRBJ1-2, with TRBD1 identical over 7 bases. This CDR3 contains 13 residues. Germline loops: CDR1 SGHNT, CDR2 YYREEE (reference sequence). CDR3 nucleotides: TGTGCCAGCAGGTTGGGACAGAACTATGGCTACACCTTC. It yields the protein CASRLGQNYGYTF.

This chain links TRBV5-4 with TRBJ2-7, with D perhaps matching TRBD1 or TRBD2 (5 bases each). Germline values: CDR1 SGHNT, CDR2 YYREEE (reference sequence). CDR3 length equals 14 residues. Trimming pared 2 bases from V and 1 base from J, leaving 10 bases between. The CDR3 here is CASSFGARSYEQYF. The DNA of the CDR3 is TGTGCCAGCAGCTTCGGGGCGAGGTCCTACGAGCAGTACTTC.

This chain connects TRBV7-9 to TRBJ1-4; 7 positions match TRBD1. The length of the CDR3 is 16 residues. Germline trimming cut 1 base from V and 5 bases from J; bases unmatched to any gene: 7. Germline V gives CDR1 SEHNR, CDR2 FQNEAQ (reference sequence). Written as DNA, the CDR3 is TGTGCCAGCAGCTTAGAAGGACAGGTTAAAAATGAAAAACTGTTTTTT. This gives the protein CASSLEGQVKNEKLFF.

This rearrangement joins TRBV28 to TRBJ1-2; D is undetermined. The CDR3 spans 12 residues. Trimming left V 4 bases short and J 4 bases short, with 7 bases between. Germline V CDR1 and CDR2: MDHEN, SYDVKM. CDR3 DNA: TGTGCCAGCAGTTCCGGCTTCTATGGCTACACCTTC. Translation gives CASSSGFYGYTF.

The rearrangement uses TRBV4-3 and TRBJ2-4, with D unresolved. CDR1 LGHNA and CDR2 YSLEER come from the germline V gene. The CDR3 is made up of 18 amino acids. Trimming left V 0 bases short and J 1 base short, with 16 bases between. CDR3 DNA: TGCGCCAGCAGCCAAGAATTATCGGGTTCTAAGGCCAAAAACATTCAGTACTTC. Translating gives CASSQELSGSKAKNIQYF.

CDR3 nucleotides: TGTGCCAGCAGAACCCGGACAGGGGGACAGGGCGAGCAGTACTTC. It specifies CASRTRTGGQGEQYF. J is TRBJ2-7 and V is TRBV2, with 10 bases fitting TRBD1. The CDR3 extends over 15 amino acids. Germline assignment: CDR1 SNHLY and CDR2 FYNNEI. Trimming at V came to 6 bases and at J to 6 bases, leaving 11 bases not matched to a gene.

The rearrangement uses TRBV15 and TRBJ2-6; TRBD1 might be the D (6 bases). The ends were cut back, 1 base at V and 4 bases at J, with 14 bases in the middle. The CDR3 is made up of 17 amino acids. Per the germline V gene, CDR1 is LNHNV and CDR2 is YYDKDF (reference sequence). The CDR3 bases are TGTGCCACCAGCAGAGGTCCGAACAGGGTCGGGGCCAACGTCCTGACTTTC. As protein: CATSRGPNRVGANVLTF.

This clone was detected once. The junction departs from the called germline gene at one end, perhaps through a read error. This chain links TRBV6-5 with TRBJ2-1, with D perhaps matching TRBD1 (6 bases). The CDR3 has 15 residues. CDR1 is MNHEY, CDR2 SVGAGI, per germline. CDR3 amino acids: CASSYLGGNSMGQFF. The CDR3 nucleotides are TGTGCCAGCAGCTACTTAGGGGGAAACTCGATGGGGCAGTTCTTC.